The clone carrying this T cell receptor beta chain came up a few times. Its antigen is currently unknown. This entry comes from a study of blood T cells in healthy people across ages. Study results and limitations: While age rose, TCR beta diversity per million T cells dropped in a roughly linear way.

A second roughly 7 to 12 cycle PCR used barcoded and J-beta primers. MiXCR was run by TCRdb on the 5' RACE reads, yielding one entry per CDR3 protein. This sample yields about 640,000 distinct CDR3 sequences, of which roughly 58% are seen a single time; more than 35% belongs to the top ten. The TCR comes from a man in his sixties in good health. The sequenced sample consisted of blood.

The CDR3 coding sequence is TGTGCCAGCAGTTACTCGGGGGGGGAAGGTGGTGGCTACACCTTC. The encoded protein is CASSYSGGEGGGYTF. The genes are TRBV6-6 and TRBJ1-2, with D perhaps TRBD1 (5 bases). This CDR3 contains 15 residues. Germline-derived CDR1 and CDR2 are MNHNY and SVGAGI (reference sequence). Trimming took 0 bases from V and 7 from J, leaving 15 bases between them.